This TCR beta chain emerged from a study of blood T cells in healthy people across ages. The authors ran a second PCR of about 6 to 11 cycles using a sample-barcoded 5' primer and a J-beta primer mix. MiXCR was run by TCRdb on the 5' RACE reads, yielding one entry per CDR3 protein. The sample records 760,000 or so distinct CDR3 sequences, around 25% being singletons. The data were also submitted as part of a second study, on T cells of mothers and their children.

This TCR derives from a boy aged 5-17 years in good health. Sample: blood.

This CDR3 reads CASSTPGLAGLSSYEQYF. The DNA for the CDR3 is TGTGCCAGCAGTACCCCGGGACTAGCGGGCCTAAGCTCCTACGAGCAGTACTTC. The J gene is TRBJ2-7, the V gene TRBV6-1; 12 nucleotides agree with TRBD2. Germline-derived CDR1 and CDR2 are MNHNS and SASEGT. CDR3 length: 18 amino acids. Trimming took 5 bases from V and 0 from J; bases not matched to a gene: 11.